Here is one T cell receptor (beta chain) with its context. Its antigen is as yet unknown. The sample originates from a study of T-cell memory formation after mild COVID-19. Study details: TCR clusters were largely donor specific.

Via MiXCR, TCRdb re-called the 5' RACE reads, giving one row per CDR3 protein. The repertoire has more than 450,000 distinct CDR3 sequences, 18% of them found once; the top ten carry around 12%. CDR1 is SGHTA, CDR2 FQGTGA, per germline. The CDR3 has 15 residues. V was trimmed by 0 bases and J by 4 bases, leaving 12 bases between them. General study points: The study found balanced CD4/CD8 in clones contracting day 15 to 85 and a CD4+ lean in later expanders. Within pre-infection memory, some responding clones were found, suggesting cross-reactive memory joined. CD8+ contracting clones occupied EMRA, while CD4+ ones occupied mainly CM and EM.

Sequences were obtained from PBMCs or a T cell subset sorted from them (not recorded which). The V call is TRBV7-3, the J call TRBJ2-5, with D maybe TRBD2 (5 bases). The TCR comes from an adult woman who had mild COVID-19 (a few samples of this study predate the infection). Cell type and time point are not known. The CDR3 nucleotides read TGTGCCAGCAGCTTAACGGGTACTAGGAGAGAGACCCAGTACTTC. Its protein product is CASSLTGTRRETQYF.